This TCR beta chain was identified in a study of cytomegalovirus exposure and HLA in healthy donors. Profiled with immunoSEQ multiplex PCR; TCRdb holds only in-frame clones, not every one. The repertoire holds 250,000 to 300,000 clones, roughly 85% seen once, with approximately 1% in the top ten. Study-wide results and limits: Reports showed the classifier diagnosing cytomegalovirus status with high specificity and sensitivity. Subsequent analysis showed first-cohort TCR clusters tending to co-occur in around 110 validation repertoires.

A remark on this clone: What it binds is not known. The same CDR3 is also encoded by other DNA sequences in this sample.

The CDR3 is made up of 15 amino acids. The ends lost 3 bases at V and 5 bases at J; junction bases unmatched: 1. Germline V CDR1 and CDR2: MNHEY, SMNVEV (reference sequence). The sequence was collected from a woman aged 18-35 years in good health and CMV-seronegative. The V and J genes are TRBV27 and TRBJ2-1; TRBD2 matches 13 bases. The sample was PBMCs. The DNA of the CDR3 is TGTGCCAGCAGTTTGGGGACTAGCGGGAACAATGAGCAGTTCTTC. Its protein product is CASSLGTSGNNEQFF.